This is a list of T cell receptor beta chains from one sample in a study of shared clonotypes between healthy human individuals. Assay: immunoSEQ multiplex PCR; the TCRdb copy retains only in-frame clones and omits some. The sample includes some 2.4 million clones, more than 85% of them seen just once. Source material: naive CD4+ T cells from PBMCs. The receptors originated from a man aged 18 to 30 in good health. Some clones in this sample may be carry-over from other donors' samples. CDR3s include the opening cysteine and the closing phenylalanine or tryptophan. Fields, in order: D gene, V gene, J gene, clone size, CDR3 protein, CDR3 DNA. D genes are given only for firm matches. The size entry is marked missing in some rows and otherwise reads once, few, many or a size class.

d_call: .; v_call: TRBV7-9; j_call: TRBJ2-3; clone_size: .; cdr3_aa: CASSPGVHSF; cdr3_nt: TGTGCCAGCAGCCCCGGTGTTCATTCTTTT
d_call: TRBD1; v_call: TRBV28; j_call: TRBJ1-2; clone_size: .; cdr3_aa: CASSLAGTGGYTF; cdr3_nt: TGTGCCAGCAGTTTGGCCGGGACAGGTGGCTACACCTTC
d_call: .; v_call: TRBV28; j_call: TRBJ1-5; clone_size: .; cdr3_aa: CASSLQGRTQHF; cdr3_nt: TGTGCCAGCAGTTTACAGGGAAGGACCCAGCATTTT
d_call: .; v_call: TRBV11-1; j_call: TRBJ2-1; clone_size: .; cdr3_aa: CASSLGLGVRGQFF; cdr3_nt: TGTGCCAGCAGCTTAGGTCTAGGGGTTAGAGGGCAGTTCTTC
d_call: .; v_call: TRBV29-1; j_call: TRBJ1-2; clone_size: .; cdr3_aa: CSVTPGTAVYGYTF; cdr3_nt: TGCAGCGTTACCCCCGGGACCGCTGTCTATGGCTACACCTTC
d_call: .; v_call: TRBV5-1; j_call: TRBJ2-5; clone_size: .; cdr3_aa: CASSSEGETQYF; cdr3_nt: TGCGCCAGCAGCTCGGAAGGAGAGACCCAGTACTTC
d_call: .; v_call: TRBV9; j_call: TRBJ1-1; clone_size: .; cdr3_aa: CASSWYGEVATEAFF; cdr3_nt: TGTGCCAGCAGCTGGTACGGCGAAGTAGCCACTGAAGCTTTCTTT
d_call: TRBD2; v_call: TRBV5-1; j_call: TRBJ2-7; clone_size: once; cdr3_aa: CASSLAGEGYEQYF; cdr3_nt: TGCGCCAGCAGCTTAGCGGGAGAGGGGTACGAGCAGTACTTC
d_call: .; v_call: TRBV5-1; j_call: TRBJ1-2; clone_size: .; cdr3_aa: CASSLAGSPGGYGYTF; cdr3_nt: TGTGCCAGCAGCTTGGCGGGTTCCCCTGGGGGCTATGGCTACACCTTC
d_call: .; v_call: TRBV29-1; j_call: TRBJ1-4; clone_size: .; cdr3_aa: CSVEDPQPGVTNEKLFF; cdr3_nt: TGCAGCGTTGAAGATCCCCAGCCCGGGGTCACTAATGAAAAACTGTTTTTT
d_call: TRBD1; v_call: TRBV7-3; j_call: TRBJ2-3; clone_size: .; cdr3_aa: CASSLNRGVDTQYF; cdr3_nt: TGTGCCAGCAGCTTAAACAGGGGCGTAGATACGCAGTATTTT
d_call: .; v_call: TRBV14; j_call: TRBJ1-4; clone_size: .; cdr3_aa: CASSQDLEGMLFF; cdr3_nt: TGTGCCAGCAGCCAAGATCTGGAAGGGATGCTGTTTTTT
d_call: TRBD2; v_call: TRBV5-1; j_call: TRBJ2-5; clone_size: .; cdr3_aa: CASSLALAGGVETQYF; cdr3_nt: TGCGCCAGCAGCTTGGCTTTAGCGGGAGGGGTAGAGACCCAGTACTTC
d_call: TRBD1; v_call: TRBV5-1; j_call: TRBJ2-7; clone_size: .; cdr3_aa: CASSREGGTGSSEQYF; cdr3_nt: TGCGCCAGCAGCCGTGAAGGGGGGACAGGGTCATCCGAGCAGTACTTC
d_call: .; v_call: TRBV11-2; j_call: TRBJ2-1; clone_size: .; cdr3_aa: CASTHGVRYEQFF; cdr3_nt: TGTGCCAGCACCCACGGGGTTCGGTATGAGCAGTTCTTC
d_call: .; v_call: TRBV7-3; j_call: TRBJ2-1; clone_size: .; cdr3_aa: CASSSTTGGGEQFF; cdr3_nt: TGTGCCAGCAGCTCCACAACGGGGGGCGGTGAGCAGTTCTTC
d_call: TRBD2; v_call: TRBV15; j_call: TRBJ2-1; clone_size: .; cdr3_aa: CATSRLPGGGNEQFF; cdr3_nt: TGTGCCACCAGCAGACTCCCGGGCGGGGGCAATGAGCAGTTCTTC
d_call: TRBD1; v_call: TRBV7-9; j_call: TRBJ1-3; clone_size: .; cdr3_aa: CASSFSGQGGNTIYF; cdr3_nt: TGTGCCAGCAGCTTCTCCGGACAGGGGGGAAACACCATATATTTT
d_call: TRBD2; v_call: TRBV27; j_call: TRBJ2-5; clone_size: .; cdr3_aa: CASSFPGLAGPQETQYF; cdr3_nt: TGTGCCAGCAGTTTCCCGGGACTAGCGGGGCCCCAAGAGACCCAGTACTTC
d_call: TRBD1; v_call: TRBV19; j_call: TRBJ1-1; clone_size: .; cdr3_aa: CASLKGAHRGEAFF; cdr3_nt: TGTGCCAGCCTAAAAGGGGCTCACAGGGGTGAAGCTTTCTTT
d_call: TRBD1; v_call: TRBV30; j_call: TRBJ1-1; clone_size: .; cdr3_aa: CAWEGQPFVSMAFF; cdr3_nt: TGTGCCTGGGAGGGACAGCCGTTTGTAAGTATGGCTTTCTTT
d_call: TRBD1; v_call: TRBV7-6; j_call: TRBJ2-7; clone_size: .; cdr3_aa: CASSSSGQNPTKYF; cdr3_nt: TGTGCCAGCAGCTCGTCGGGACAGAACCCTACGAAGTACTTC
d_call: TRBD1; v_call: TRBV7-8; j_call: TRBJ1-5; clone_size: .; cdr3_aa: CASSTGGSVNQPQHF; cdr3_nt: TGTGCCAGCAGCACAGGGGGCTCGGTCAATCAGCCCCAGCATTTT
d_call: .; v_call: TRBV5-1; j_call: TRBJ1-1; clone_size: .; cdr3_aa: CASTTTAGITEAFF; cdr3_nt: TGCGCCAGCACCACAACCGCGGGGATAACTGAAGCTTTCTTT
d_call: .; v_call: TRBV7-8; j_call: TRBJ2-7; clone_size: .; cdr3_aa: CASSLVSGVSYEQYF; cdr3_nt: TGTGCCAGCAGCTTAGTTTCGGGGGTCTCCTACGAGCAGTACTTC
d_call: .; v_call: TRBV29-1; j_call: TRBJ2-6; clone_size: .; cdr3_aa: CSVERAGSGANVLTF; cdr3_nt: TGCAGCGTTGAGCGGGCGGGGTCTGGGGCCAACGTCCTGACTTTC
d_call: TRBD1; v_call: TRBV7-2; j_call: TRBJ2-1; clone_size: .; cdr3_aa: CASSLMGQGSYNEQFF; cdr3_nt: TGTGCCAGCAGCTTAATGGGACAGGGTTCCTACAATGAGCAGTTCTTC
d_call: .; v_call: TRBV10-1; j_call: TRBJ2-7; clone_size: .; cdr3_aa: CASSELEGGSYEQYF; cdr3_nt: TGCGCCAGCAGTGAGCTGGAGGGGGGGTCCTACGAGCAGTACTTC
d_call: TRBD1; v_call: TRBV5-1; j_call: TRBJ2-1; clone_size: once; cdr3_aa: CASSSQGFSYNEQFF; cdr3_nt: TGCGCCAGCAGCTCACAGGGGTTCTCCTACAATGAGCAGTTCTTC
d_call: .; v_call: TRBV4-1; j_call: TRBJ2-5; clone_size: once; cdr3_aa: CASSQELSGTTQGTQYF; cdr3_nt: TGCGCCAGCAGCCAAGAACTATCCGGAACGACACAGGGGACCCAGTACTTC
d_call: .; v_call: TRBV15; j_call: TRBJ1-1; clone_size: .; cdr3_aa: CATSSLGGQRSTEAFF; cdr3_nt: TGTGCCACCAGCAGCCTAGGTGGACAGCGGAGCACTGAAGCTTTCTTT
d_call: TRBD1; v_call: TRBV30; j_call: TRBJ1-2; clone_size: once; cdr3_aa: CAGRDRDNYGYTF; cdr3_nt: TGTGCCGGCCGGGACAGGGATAACTATGGCTACACCTTC
d_call: TRBD1; v_call: TRBV6-6; j_call: TRBJ1-4; clone_size: .; cdr3_aa: CASSTGEGEKLFF; cdr3_nt: TGTGCCAGCAGCACAGGGGAAGGAGAAAAACTGTTTTTT
d_call: TRBD2; v_call: TRBV7-2; j_call: TRBJ2-1; clone_size: .; cdr3_aa: CASSLAGSGRPGGEQFF; cdr3_nt: TGTGCCAGCAGCTTAGCAGGCAGCGGGAGGCCGGGCGGTGAGCAGTTCTTC
d_call: .; v_call: TRBV7-2; j_call: TRBJ2-2; clone_size: .; cdr3_aa: CASSFSGGGTGELFF; cdr3_nt: TGTGCCAGCAGCTTCTCGGGTGGGGGCACCGGGGAGCTGTTTTTT
d_call: .; v_call: TRBV11-2; j_call: TRBJ2-3; clone_size: .; cdr3_aa: CASNPRGADTQYF; cdr3_nt: TGTGCCAGCAACCCGCGGGGAGCTGATACGCAGTATTTT
d_call: .; v_call: TRBV9; j_call: TRBJ1-3; clone_size: .; cdr3_aa: CASSAVSVGNTIYF; cdr3_nt: TGTGCCAGCAGCGCAGTAAGCGTGGGAAACACCATATATTTT
d_call: TRBD1; v_call: TRBV27; j_call: TRBJ1-1; clone_size: few; cdr3_aa: CASRPSGTGGNTEAFF; cdr3_nt: TGTGCCAGCAGACCCTCCGGGACAGGGGGAAACACTGAAGCTTTCTTT
d_call: .; v_call: TRBV27; j_call: TRBJ2-7; clone_size: .; cdr3_aa: CASSPLAGTASSYEQYF; cdr3_nt: TGTGCCAGCAGCCCACTCGCCGGGACGGCTAGCTCCTACGAGCAGTACTTC
d_call: TRBD2; v_call: TRBV23-1; j_call: TRBJ2-1; clone_size: .; cdr3_aa: CASSRPGTSEQQFF; cdr3_nt: TGCGCCAGCAGCCGACCCGGGACTAGCGAACAGCAGTTCTTC